This entry is about one TCR beta chain. The record originates from a study of graft-versus-host responses after intestinal transplantation. Libraries were prepared by immunoSEQ multiplex PCR; TCRdb keeps only in-frame clonotypes and omits some of them. The table lists about 30,000 clones, about 92% of them singletons, with 0.65% to 0.8% in the top ten. CDR3 size: 14 residues. J lost 1 base, V lost 0 bases, and 1 base had no gene match. Germline CDR1 GTSNPN, CDR2 SVGIG (reference sequence). The source material was PBMCs, sampled approximately ten weeks after intestinal transplant. The chain joins TRBV30 to TRBJ2-3; 7 bases fit TRBD2. This receptor was taken from a human patient who received an intestinal transplant, so some T cells may come from the graft donor. The CDR3: CAWSVGGGTDTQYF. The DNA for the CDR3 is TGTGCCTGGAGTGTGGGGGGGGGCACAGATACGCAGTATTTT.